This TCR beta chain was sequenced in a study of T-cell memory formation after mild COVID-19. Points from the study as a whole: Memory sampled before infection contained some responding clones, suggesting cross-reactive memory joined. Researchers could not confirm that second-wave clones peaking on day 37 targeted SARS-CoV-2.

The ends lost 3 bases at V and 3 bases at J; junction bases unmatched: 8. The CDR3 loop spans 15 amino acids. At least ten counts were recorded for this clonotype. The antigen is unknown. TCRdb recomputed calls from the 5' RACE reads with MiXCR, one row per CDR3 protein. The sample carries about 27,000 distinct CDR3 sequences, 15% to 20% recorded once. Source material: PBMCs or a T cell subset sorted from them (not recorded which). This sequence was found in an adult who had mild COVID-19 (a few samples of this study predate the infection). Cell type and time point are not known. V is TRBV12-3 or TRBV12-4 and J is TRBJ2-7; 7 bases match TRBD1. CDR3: CASSFQQGLNYEQYF. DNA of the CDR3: TGTGCCAGCAGTTTCCAACAGGGGCTCAACTACGAGCAGTACTTC.